In its sample, the clone carrying this T cell receptor beta chain was seen many times. Time point meaning: longitudinal time-point 2. This sample was included in a study of neurological immune-mediated disorders. Germline CDR1 SNHLY, CDR2 FYNNEI. The CDR3 is 15 residues long. Trimming left V 6 bases short and J 0 bases short, with 13 bases between. TCRdb fed the 5' RACE reads into MiXCR, producing one record per CDR3 protein. The table records 84,000 or so distinct CDR3 sequences, about 12% of them present only once. The receptor was isolated from a female donor with HTLV-1-associated myelopathy (HAM/TSP). The sequencing sample was made of PBMCs. This chain uses TRBV2 with TRBJ2-3, with TRBD2 as a possible D gene (6 bases). CDR3 bases: TGTGCCAGCAGGAAGGGACTTTCTAGCACAGATACGCAGTATTTT. Amino acid sequence: CASRKGLSSTDTQYF. Full variable domain (missing parts from reference TRBV2 and TRBJ2-3): EPEVTQTPSHQVTQMGQEVILRCVPISNHLYFYWYRQILGQKVEFLVSFYNNEISEKSEIFDDQFSVERPDGSNFTLKIRSTKLEDSAMYFCASRKGLSSTDTQYFGPGTRLTVL.